The 32 T cell receptor beta chains below were found in one sample sequenced in a study of CD8+ T cells in alopecia areata. cDNA serving as the sequencing template came from extracted, reverse transcribed RNA. Measured with immunoSEQ multiplex PCR; TCRdb has only the in-frame clones, and not every one. The data contain about 250,000 clones, 60% of them singletons. Regarding treatment: oral pan-JAK inhibitor, 5-10 mg twice daily. The sample consisted of CD4+ T cells sorted from blood, taken around week 54, from a patient treated with tofacitinib. All receptors derive from a human donor with alopecia areata.

This chain uses TRBV10-3 with TRBJ2-1; D not certain. V lost 4 bases, J lost 4 bases, and 14 bases lay in between. This CDR3 contains 15 residues. From germline, CDR1 is ENHRY and CDR2 SYGVKD. The CDR3 protein is CAISARVRGYNEQFF. The CDR3 bases are TGTGCCATCAGTGCTAGAGTCAGAGGTTACAATGAGCAGTTCTTC.

V usage is TRBV25-1 and J usage is TRBJ2-2, with D perhaps matching TRBD2 (5 bases). Germline CDR1 MGHDK, CDR2 SYGVNS. The CDR3 contains 15 residues. V was clipped by 6 bases and J by 1 base, with 12 bases between them. CDR3 coding DNA: TGTGCCAGCAGGGGCCGGGGAGAGAACACCGGGGAGCTGTTTTTT. Protein: CASRGRGENTGELFF.

Concerning this clone itself: The same CDR3 can be traced to other DNA sequences in this sample. The genes are TRBV25-1 and TRBJ2-7; D uncertain. CDR3 length: 11 residues. Between the trimmed V and J ends, which lost 4 bases and 4 bases, there was a span of 5 bases. The germline V gene encodes CDR1 MGHDK and CDR2 SYGVNS. CDR3 DNA sequence: TGTGCCAGCAGTGTAGGTTACGAGCAGTACTTC. It encodes CASSVGYEQYF.

This clone showed up just once. The J gene is TRBJ2-1, the V gene TRBV6-5; the D gene is possibly TRBD1 (5 bases). The CDR3 has 13 amino acids. Germline loops: CDR1 MNHEY, CDR2 SVGAGI. V lost 6 bases and J lost 3, with 9 bases in between. The CDR3 sequence: CASRQGDYNEQFF. CDR3 DNA sequence: TGTGCCAGCAGGCAGGGTGACTACAATGAGCAGTTCTTC.

In this sample, this clone turned up once. The rearrangement joins TRBV27 to TRBJ2-1; 10 nucleotides align to TRBD1. Germline V gene sequence: CDR1 MNHEY, CDR2 SMNVEV (reference sequence). The CDR3 extends over 14 amino acids. V was clipped by 7 bases and J by 4 bases; unmatched bases: 4. The CDR3, as DNA: TGTGCCAGCACCCGGACAGGGGGGTACAATGAGCAGTTCTTC. Amino acid sequence: CASTRTGGYNEQFF.

This clone was seen a few times. One junction end does not reproduce the germline sequence, and a read error may be involved. The CDR3 reads CASSSGQGAYNEQFF. CDR3 bases: TGTGCTAGCAGCTCAGGACAGGGGGCCTACAATGAGCAGTTCTTC. The chain carries TRBV7-7 and TRBJ2-1, with TRBD1 identical over 10 bases. The CDR3 is 15 residues long. CDR1 is SSHAT, CDR2 FNYEAQ, per germline (reference sequence).

This clone was counted between two and nine times. The gene calls are TRBV4-1 and TRBJ2-1, with TRBD2 matching 12 bases. The germline gives CDR1 MGHRA, CDR2 YSYEKL. Trimming took 0 bases from V and 2 from J; bases not matched to a gene: 5. CDR3 length: 18 residues. The CDR3 is CASSQDPSGGDPYNEQFF. The CDR3 region has the DNA TGCGCCAGCAGCCAAGATCCTAGCGGGGGGGACCCCTACAATGAGCAGTTCTTC.

This chain links TRBV30 with TRBJ1-2; no clear D gene. Trimming shortened V by 1 base and J by 2 bases, and 11 bases separated the two germline ends. Per germline, CDR1 GTSNPN and CDR2 SVGIG (reference sequence). This CDR3 contains 14 residues. The CDR3 DNA reads as TGTGCCTGGAGTGGTGGACCCCTCAACTATGGCTACACCTTC. Translation: CAWSGGPLNYGYTF.

This clone showed up just a few times. The V and J genes are TRBV7-9 and TRBJ2-1; 10 bases are a match to TRBD2. V gave up 7 bases and J gave up 5 bases; unmatched junction bases: 5. The CDR3 loop spans 14 amino acids. CDR1 and CDR2 (germline): SEHNR, FQNEAQ (reference sequence). This CDR3 is CASTFSGGNNEQFF. The CDR3 nucleotides are TGTGCCAGCACCTTTAGCGGGGGGAACAATGAGCAGTTCTTC.

A few counts support this clone. The V and J genes are TRBV5-1 and TRBJ2-1, with 8 bases aligning to TRBD1. The V gene's germline CDR1 is SGHRS and CDR2 YFSETQ. This CDR3 spans 13 amino acids. V dropped 4 bases and J dropped 8; count of bases not matched to a gene: 5. This chain's CDR3 is CASSNDRGDEQFF. CDR3 DNA: TGCGCCAGCAGCAACGACAGGGGTGATGAGCAGTTCTTC.

In its sample, this clone was seen a few times. The rearrangement joins TRBV18 to TRBJ1-2; the D gene is possibly TRBD1 (5 bases). Germline-derived CDR1 and CDR2 are KGHSH and LQKENI. This CDR3 region has 14 residues. The germline V and J ends were trimmed by 3 bases and 2 bases, with 10 bases remaining between them. CDR3 residues: CASSPSRQNYGYTF. The CDR3 nucleotides read TGTGCCAGCTCACCGTCTAGACAGAACTATGGCTACACCTTC.

The chain joins TRBV29-1 to TRBJ2-7, with 9 bases lining up with TRBD1. The CDR3 runs to 15 residues. The V segment lost 5 bases and the J segment 3 bases; nucleotides outside the gene matches: 11. Germline V gene lookup returns CDR1 SQVTM and CDR2 ANQGSEA. The CDR3 DNA sequence: TGCAGCGTTAACAGAGGGGGGACAGGGAGCTACGAGCAGTACTTC. It specifies CSVNRGGTGSYEQYF.

V is TRBV23-1 and J is TRBJ1-4; D gene ambiguous. TRBV23-1 is placed among ORFs of uncertain function. This CDR3 is built from 17 residues. The germline V and J ends were trimmed by 0 bases and 0 bases, with 11 bases remaining between them. CDR3 nucleotides: TGCGCCAGCAGTCAATCTGGATTCCCAGCAACTAATGAAAAACTGTTTTTT. Protein product: CASSQSGFPATNEKLFF.

This clone has only a few counts. This chain uses TRBV6-6 with TRBJ1-6; D is unclear. Germline V gene data show CDR1 as MNHNY and CDR2 as SVGAGI (reference sequence). The CDR3 has 11 amino acids. V was cut by 2 bases and J by 10 bases, with 3 bases left in between. The CDR3 DNA follows: TGTGCCAGCAGTTACGGGTCACCCCTCCACTTT. It translates to CASSYGSPLHF.

DNA of the CDR3: TGTGCCTGGAGTGTTTTCATGACGAACACTGAAGCTTTCTTT. This gives the protein CAWSVFMTNTEAFF. This sequence joins TRBV30 and TRBJ1-1; D is unclear. Germline V lookup: CDR1 GTSNPN, CDR2 SVGIG (reference sequence). V shed 0 bases and J shed 1 base, with 9 bases lying between them. The CDR3 length is 14 residues.

The chain links TRBV30 to TRBJ2-6; the match to TRBD1 covers 8 bases. CDR1 is GTSNPN and CDR2 is SVGIG in the germline V gene (reference sequence). This CDR3 region has 18 residues. Trimming cost V 7 bases and J 0 bases; bases outside gene matches: 14. This CDR3 is CALQGEKTAFSGANVLTF. Here the CDR3 DNA reads TGTGCCTTACAGGGGGAAAAAACCGCGTTCTCTGGGGCCAACGTCCTGACTTTC.

The rearrangement links TRBV5-4 to TRBJ2-3; D unclear. Trimming stripped 0 bases from V and 2 bases from J, with 19 bases between. Germline assignment: CDR1 SGHNT and CDR2 YYREEE (reference sequence). The CDR3 has 18 residues. This chain's CDR3 is CASSLGGAGSWTTDTQYF. In nucleotides, the CDR3 is TGTGCCAGCAGCTTGGGTGGTGCTGGTAGCTGGACCACAGATACGCAGTATTTT.

The V call is TRBV30, the J call TRBJ1-6; D uncertain. The germline CDR1 and CDR2 sequences are GTSNPN and SVGIG (reference sequence). Trimming stripped 3 bases from V and 4 bases from J, with 19 bases between. The CDR3 is 17 amino acids. As DNA, the CDR3 is TGTGCCTGGAGCACCGGCTTTGGGATCAAATATAATTCACCCCTCCACTTT. This gives the protein CAWSTGFGIKYNSPLHF.

To note about this clone: Additional DNA sequences in this sample encode the identical CDR3. V and J are TRBV29-1 and TRBJ1-2; 7 bases match TRBD1. In germline, CDR1 is SQVTM, CDR2 ANQGSEA. The CDR3 runs 11 residues. The junction had 4 bases not matched to a gene; V was cut back by 4 bases and J by 8 bases. CDR3 sequence (DNA): TGCAGCGTTGGACAGGGAGGGGGCTACACCTTC. It is translated as CSVGQGGGYTF. Based on the CDR3 plus reference TRBV29-1 and TRBJ1-2, the full variable domain is SAVISQKPSRDICQRGTSLTIQCQVDSQVTMMFWYRQQPGQSLTLIATANQGSEATYESGFVIDKFPISRPNLTFSTLTVSNMSPEDSSIYLCSVGQGGGYTFGSGTRLTVV.

This clone was detected a few times. The sample holds other DNA sequences that translate to the same CDR3. The chain combines TRBV5-6 with TRBJ2-1; possible D gene TRBD2, 6 bases. Germline loops: CDR1 SGHDT, CDR2 YYEEEE. CDR3 length: 13 amino acids. With 2 bases removed from V and 6 bases from J, the gap between germline ends came to 9 bases. CDR3 sequence: CASSFGGRNEQFF. The CDR3 region has the DNA TGTGCCAGCAGCTTCGGGGGACGCAATGAGCAGTTCTTC.

The chain carries TRBV6-5 and TRBJ1-1; D is uncertain. This CDR3 is built from 12 residues. Germline CDR1 reads MNHEY; CDR2 reads SVGAGI. V was trimmed by 5 bases and J by 7 bases, leaving 11 bases between them. The CDR3 sequence: CASSPRQNEAFF. The DNA for the CDR3 is TGTGCCAGCAGTCCTCGCCAGAATGAAGCTTTCTTT.

This clone was detected a few times. The chain has TRBV29-1 and TRBJ2-6; D possibly corresponds to TRBD1 (6 bases). V shed 4 bases and J shed 2 bases, with 9 bases lying between them. CDR1 and CDR2 from the germline V gene are SQVTM and ANQGSEA. The CDR3 runs 14 residues. CDR3 DNA: TGCAGCGTTGGGGGACACGCTGGGGCCAACGTCCTGACTTTC. It is translated as CSVGGHAGANVLTF.

The chain joins TRBV6-6 to TRBJ2-5; D gene unclear. The CDR3 spans 11 residues. V was cut by 8 bases and J by 2 bases, with 6 bases left in between. Looked up from germline, CDR1 is MNHNY and CDR2 is SVGAGI (reference sequence). CDR3 DNA sequence: TGTGCCAGCGGGCGACAAGAGACCCAGTACTTC. Translated, it gives CASGRQETQYF.

The chain joins TRBV2 to TRBJ2-3; TRBD1 might be the D (6 bases). CDR1 SNHLY and CDR2 FYNNEI come from the germline V gene. CDR3 length: 14 amino acids. Trimming took off 6 bases at V and 6 bases at J, with 16 bases between the two ends. CDR3 sequence (DNA): TGTGCCAGCAGGGCAGGACAGTCCCTGGATACGCAGTATTTT. Translation: CASRAGQSLDTQYF.

The CDR3 is CASRGRNYEQYF. CDR3 in DNA: TGTGCCAGCAGAGGCAGGAACTACGAGCAGTACTTC. This chain links TRBV6-5 with TRBJ2-7; D call uncertain. Per the germline V gene, CDR1 is MNHEY and CDR2 is SVGAGI. The germline V and J ends were trimmed by 6 bases and 3 bases, with 9 bases remaining between them. The CDR3 consists of 12 residues.

This clone was seen a few times. The chain is built from TRBV5-1 and TRBJ2-4; 7 positions agree with TRBD1. The germline V gene has CDR1 SGHRS and CDR2 YFSETQ. The CDR3 runs 14 residues. The trim removed 4 bases at V and 7 bases at J, leaving 8 bases unmatched. The CDR3 sequence is CASSKQGPRNIQYF. As DNA, the CDR3 is TGCGCCAGCAGCAAACAGGGGCCCCGGAACATTCAGTACTTC.

There are a few counts of this clone. The genes are TRBV5-6 and TRBJ2-1, with D perhaps matching TRBD1 (6 bases). V lost 4 bases and J 12 bases, leaving 17 bases between the germline ends. CDR1 and CDR2 (germline): SGHDT, YYEEEE. The CDR3 is made up of 13 amino acids. The CDR3 bases are TGTGCCAGCAGCACCCCAGGGGCGGCGAGGCAGTTCTTC. Amino acids: CASSTPGAARQFF.

The chain carries TRBV6-5 and TRBJ1-2, with 8 bases lining up with TRBD1. Germline trimming cut 2 bases from V and 2 bases from J; bases unmatched to any gene: 4. This CDR3 is 15 amino acids long. The germline V gene encodes CDR1 MNHEY and CDR2 SVGAGI. The CDR3 region is CASSYRGQGNYGYTF. CDR3 coding DNA: TGTGCCAGCAGTTACAGAGGACAGGGAAACTATGGCTACACCTTC.

The chain recombines TRBV5-1 with TRBJ2-5; D gene ambiguous. The CDR3 is 14 amino acids. Germline lookup yields CDR1 SGHRS and CDR2 YFSETQ. Trimming left V 7 bases short and J 2 bases short, with 15 bases between. For the CDR3, the DNA is TGCGCCAGCGTTCCCGGATCGACTCAAGAGACCCAGTACTTC. This codes for CASVPGSTQETQYF.

The chain couples TRBV29-1 to TRBJ2-5; D is unclear. Trimming removed 2 bases at V and 6 bases at J, with 4 bases between. This CDR3 is 10 amino acids long. Germline loops: CDR1 SQVTM, CDR2 ANQGSEA. CDR3 sequence (DNA): TGCAGCGTTGAAAGACAGACCCAGTACTTC. It encodes CSVERQTQYF.

V gene TRBV9 combines with J gene TRBJ2-2, with D possibly TRBD2 on 6 matching bases. This CDR3 comprises 15 residues. From germline, CDR1 is SGDLS and CDR2 YYNGEE. Trimming cost V 5 bases and J 2 bases, with 13 bases left between them. CDR3 nucleotide sequence: TGTGCCAGCAGTCCAGGGACTCCTAACACCGGGGAGCTGTTTTTT. Protein: CASSPGTPNTGELFF.

V is TRBV28 and J is TRBJ1-5; D unclear. The CDR3 runs to 13 residues. Germline V gene lookup returns CDR1 MDHEN and CDR2 SYDVKM. Trimming cost V 2 bases and J 3 bases, with 5 bases left between them. The CDR3 coding sequence is TGTGCCAGCAGTTTAGTTGCCAATCAGCCCCAGCATTTT. This gives the protein CASSLVANQPQHF. The variable domain in full, completed from reference TRBV28 and TRBJ1-5, reads DVKVTQSSRYLVKRTGEKVFLECVQDMDHENMFWYRQDPGLGLRLIYFSYDVKMKEKGDIPEGYSVSREKKERFSLILESASTNQTSMYLCASSLVANQPQHFGDGTRLSIL.